This T cell receptor beta chain was recorded in a study of T cell responses to AZD1222 COVID-19 vaccine. The study, taken as a whole, reports: Two doses of AZD1222 preceded a rise in Spike-specific TCR breadth and depth. Baseline seropositives among AZD1222 recipients totaled only five to seven. Donors skewed white British and female; clonal diversity was possibly underestimated. Unmutated variant regions are reportedly the target of nearly half of TCRs that are spike-specific.

The germline gives CDR1 MNHEY, CDR2 SVGAGI. V shed 5 bases and J 3 bases; nucleotides not matched to a gene: 5. The CDR3 is made up of 14 amino acids. About this clone itself: Its antigen is currently unknown.

The data were produced by immunoSEQ multiplex PCR, yet TCRdb's version contains in-frame clones alone and is incomplete. The sample records tens of thousands of clones, roughly 90% being singletons. The material sequenced was peripheral blood, taken on day 0 of AZD1222 vaccination. The genes are TRBV6-5 and TRBJ2-7; 9 nucleotides match TRBD1. This receptor was taken from an adult in good health. The CDR3 protein is CASSITGGFYEQYF. Written as DNA, the CDR3 is TGTGCCAGCAGTATTACAGGGGGCTTCTACGAGCAGTACTTC.